The 24 T cell receptor beta chains presented below share a single source sample, sequenced in a study of blood T cells in healthy people across ages. Together with a sample-barcoded 5' primer, a J-beta primer mix was included in a second PCR lasting roughly 6 to 12 cycles. TCRdb re-called the 5' RACE reads through MiXCR, storing one row per CDR3 protein. The table has 1.5 million to 2 million distinct CDR3 sequences, roughly 28% seen once; the top ten hold around 7.7%. The specimen sequenced was blood. The receptors stem from a woman aged 25 to 39 in good health.

V usage is TRBV10-1 and J usage is TRBJ2-5; no reliable D call. The germline V gene has CDR1 WNHNN and CDR2 SYGVQD (reference sequence). The V and J ends lost 2 bases and 1 base respectively, with 8 bases between them. The CDR3 is 14 amino acids. The CDR3 loop is CASSEDRTQETQYF. Here the CDR3 DNA reads TGCGCCAGCAGTGAGGACCGGACCCAAGAGACCCAGTACTTC.

This clonotype occurred a few times. DNA of the CDR3: TGCGCCAGCAGCTTGGGCAGGGGACCTAGGGAGACCCAGTACTTC. Translated: CASSLGRGPRETQYF. The rearrangement links TRBV5-1 to TRBJ2-5; maybe TRBD1 (6 bases). Between the trimmed V and J ends, which lost 0 bases and 5 bases, there was a span of 14 bases. Germline V gene sequence: CDR1 SGHRS, CDR2 YFSETQ. The length of the CDR3 is 15 residues.

This clonotype appeared a few times. This sequence joins TRBV27 and TRBJ2-4, with D possibly being TRBD1 (7 bases). The CDR3 spans 13 residues. V shed 6 bases and J shed 9 bases, with 15 bases lying between them. Germline assignment: CDR1 MNHEY and CDR2 SMNVEV (reference sequence). In DNA form, the CDR3 reads TGTGCCAGCAGCCTGGACAGGAGGGGCATTCAGTACTTC. It translates to CASSLDRRGIQYF.

This chain connects TRBV29-1 to TRBJ1-3; no reliable D call. Germline V lookup: CDR1 SQVTM, CDR2 ANQGSEA. The CDR3 is 13 amino acids. V gave up 6 bases and J gave up 3 bases, with 12 bases separating them. The CDR3 protein is CSVAPLGGNTIYF. Written as DNA, the CDR3 is TGCAGCGTGGCCCCACTCGGTGGAAACACCATATATTTT.

This chain uses TRBV25-1 with TRBJ2-7; no reliable D call. Trimming took off 6 bases at V and 0 bases at J, with 9 bases between the two ends. CDR3 length equals 13 residues. Germline V gene sequence: CDR1 MGHDK, CDR2 SYGVNS. CDR3 sequence: CASRGSNSYEQYF. As DNA, the CDR3 is TGTGCCAGCAGGGGGTCGAACTCCTACGAGCAGTACTTC.

This clonotype was seen a handful of times. The chain carries TRBV27 and TRBJ1-2; the D is unclear. This CDR3 has 13 amino acids. V was pared by 6 bases and J by 3 bases, with 11 bases between. Germline loops: CDR1 MNHEY, CDR2 SMNVEV (reference sequence). CDR3 bases: TGTGCCAGCAGACCCGACACCGACTATGGCTACACCTTC. Its protein product is CASRPDTDYGYTF.

As for this clonotype: One junction end disagrees with the germline gene, perhaps due to a read error. V usage is TRBV3-1 and J usage is TRBJ2-5; TRBD2 matches 7 bases. This CDR3 is built from 16 residues. The germline V gene encodes CDR1 LGHDT and CDR2 YNNKEL (reference sequence). DNA of the CDR3: TGTGCCAGCAGCAGCGGGACTACTCTTAACCAAGAGGCCCAGTACTTC. It yields the protein CASSSGTTLNQEAQYF.

This clonotype was detected only a few times. The chain combines TRBV28 with TRBJ2-7; TRBD1 is a possible D gene (6 bases). The CDR3 has 15 amino acids. Germline V gene sequence: CDR1 MDHEN, CDR2 SYDVKM. Trimming left V 6 bases short and J 2 bases short, with 17 bases between. For the CDR3, the DNA is TGTGCCAGCAGCTGGGGCGACAGGTCCGCCTACGAGCAGTACTTC. Encoded protein: CASSWGDRSAYEQYF.

This clonotype showed up just a few times. The junction departs from germline at one end; a sequencing error may be responsible. The rearrangement uses TRBV2 and TRBJ2-5; 11 positions match TRBD2. Germline CDR1 SNHLY, CDR2 FYNNEI. The CDR3 has 16 residues. The CDR3 here is CASSASSGGSQETQYF. CDR3 DNA sequence: TGTGCCAGCAGCGCCTCTAGCGGGGGGTCCCAAGAGACCCAGTACTTT.

This chain uses TRBV29-1 with TRBJ1-3; 7 nucleotides agree with TRBD1. Germline V gene sequence: CDR1 SQVTM, CDR2 ANQGSEA. The junction had 6 bases not matched to a gene; V was cut back by 6 bases and J by 4 bases. The CDR3 loop spans 13 amino acids. CDR3 in DNA: TGCAGCGTCCCTGGGGACAGCGGAAACACCATATATTTT. Its translation: CSVPGDSGNTIYF.

This clonotype was counted between two and nine times. One end of the junction varies from germline; a read error may be responsible. The rearrangement joins TRBV5-1 to TRBJ2-1, with D possibly TRBD1 on 5 matching bases. The CDR3 consists of 13 residues. Looked up from germline, CDR1 is SGHRS and CDR2 is YFSETQ. This CDR3 is CASSPTVTNGQFF. In DNA form, the CDR3 reads TGCGCCAGCAGCCCGACAGTCACCAATGGGCAGTTCTTC.

The chain joins TRBV28 to TRBJ2-5; D gene ambiguous. The ends were cut back, 6 bases at V and 7 bases at J, with 15 bases in the middle. CDR3 length: 13 amino acids. CDR1 is MDHEN and CDR2 is SYDVKM in the germline V gene. This CDR3 reads CASSQIPVLTQYF. CDR3 in DNA: TGTGCCAGCAGCCAAATTCCGGTGTTGACCCAGTACTTC.

Details on this clonotype: A clone one base away is much larger, so this may be a read error. V is TRBV25-1 and J is TRBJ2-7; D possibly corresponds to TRBD2 (5 bases). V was shortened by 5 bases and J by 0 bases, with 11 bases between the two germline ends. Germline CDR1 and CDR2: MGHDK and SYGVNS. This CDR3 comprises 14 residues. The CDR3 DNA is TGTGCCAGCAGTAATTCGGGGAACTCCTACGAGCAGTACTTC. The encoded protein is CASSNSGNSYEQYF.

This clonotype came up a few times. V usage is TRBV30 and J usage is TRBJ1-2; 11 nucleotides agree with TRBD1. V shed 0 bases, J shed 3 bases, and the junction held 6 bases outside the gene matches. Per the germline V gene, CDR1 is GTSNPN and CDR2 is SVGIG (reference sequence). The CDR3 spans 16 residues. The CDR3 loop reads CAWSVGVDRGHYGYTF. The CDR3 nucleotides read TGTGCCTGGAGTGTAGGCGTGGACAGGGGGCACTATGGCTACACCTTC.

This clonotype was counted many times. This rearrangement joins TRBV6-5 to TRBJ2-7; D gene uncertain. V was clipped by 6 bases and J by 3 bases, with 15 bases between them. The CDR3 runs to 14 residues. Germline V gives CDR1 MNHEY, CDR2 SVGAGI. The CDR3 bases are TGTGCCAGCAGCCCCAGTGCGACTGGCTACGAGCAGTACTTC. Its translation: CASSPSATGYEQYF.

In its sample, this clonotype was seen once. V and J are TRBV2 and TRBJ1-1; possible D gene TRBD1, 5 bases. Trimming took 4 bases from V and 1 from J, leaving 13 bases between them. Germline CDR1 and CDR2: SNHLY and FYNNEI. This CDR3 region has 15 residues. The CDR3 DNA reads TGTGCCAGCAGTGCTCAGGGAGGATCGAACACTGAAGCTTTCTTT. This gives the protein CASSAQGGSNTEAFF.

V gene TRBV6-2 or TRBV6-3 combines with J gene TRBJ1-5, with D maybe TRBD1 (5 bases). V gave up 6 bases and J gave up 0 bases, with 12 bases separating them. The CDR3 contains 15 residues. The germline gives CDR1 MNHEY, CDR2 SVGEGT. The CDR3 DNA is TGTGCCAGCAGCTGGGACTTCCTTAGCAATCAGCCCCAGCATTTT. Protein sequence: CASSWDFLSNQPQHF.

The chain is built from TRBV2 and TRBJ1-2; no firm D call. The CDR3 spans 15 residues. V was cut by 6 bases and J by 2 bases, with 16 bases left in between. Looked up from germline, CDR1 is SNHLY and CDR2 is FYNNEI. DNA for the CDR3: TGTGCCAGCAGGGGCGGCAGGATGTTAAACTATGGCTACACCTTC. Its translation: CASRGGRMLNYGYTF.

The gene calls are TRBV12-3 or TRBV12-4 and TRBJ2-1; TRBD2 aligns across 9 bases. The length of the CDR3 is 17 residues. The V segment lost 5 bases and the J segment 7 bases; nucleotides outside the gene matches: 15. The CDR3 DNA is TGTGCCAGCAGTCCCGGGACTAGCTGGGCCCTACGGAATGAGCAGTTCTTC. As protein: CASSPGTSWALRNEQFF.

This clonotype was seen only a few times. The chain links TRBV12-3 or TRBV12-4 to TRBJ1-5; D is undetermined. The CDR3 sequence is 16 residues long. Deletions cut 7 bases from V and 7 bases from J, with 23 bases between. CDR3 amino acids: CASIDDYSQKWQPQHF. For the CDR3, the DNA is TGTGCCAGCATAGATGACTATTCGCAGAAATGGCAGCCCCAGCATTTT.

The table lists this clonotype with many counts. The chain links TRBV12-3 or TRBV12-4 to TRBJ2-5, with 8 bases aligning to TRBD1. This CDR3 spans 16 amino acids. V lost 7 bases and J lost 0; bases outside the gene matches: 10. CDR3 loop: CASTNLDRGYQETQYF. In DNA, the CDR3 is TGTGCCAGCACCAACCTCGACAGGGGTTACCAAGAGACCCAGTACTTC.

The V gene is TRBV20-1, the J gene TRBJ2-3, with TRBD2 matching over 10 bases. The ends lost 5 bases at V and 2 bases at J; junction bases unmatched: 7. The CDR3 sequence is 15 residues long. CDR1 and CDR2 (germline): DFQATT, SNEGSKA (reference sequence). The CDR3 DNA reads as TGCAGTGCTCAGCGGGGGGGAGAGTACACAGATACGCAGTATTTT. This translates into CSAQRGGEYTDTQYF.

The table lists this clonotype with many counts. This rearrangement joins TRBV7-2 to TRBJ2-1, with 7 bases lining up with TRBD1. J gave up 8 bases and V 3 bases, and 7 bases lay outside the gene matches. From germline, CDR1 is SGHTA and CDR2 FQGNSA. This CDR3 has 14 amino acids. CDR3 sequence (DNA): TGTGCCAGCAGCTTGGGACAGCTAACGGATGAGCAGTTCTTC. This sequence encodes CASSLGQLTDEQFF.

The CDR3 region is CSANDREGQPQHF. CDR3 sequence (DNA): TGCAGTGCTAATGACAGGGAGGGTCAGCCCCAGCATTTT. V is TRBV20-1 and J is TRBJ1-5, with TRBD1 identical over 7 bases. The CDR3 is made up of 13 amino acids. Germline CDR1 is DFQATT and CDR2 is SNEGSKA (reference sequence). The V and J ends lost 4 bases and 6 bases, in that order; junction bases with no gene match: 6.